This T cell receptor beta chain was captured by sequencing in a study of Tregs in tolerant kidney transplant recipients. Across the whole study: Related graft donors supplied nonmyeloablative bone marrow transplants, and mixed chimerism was transient.

V was clipped by 0 bases and J by 2 bases, with 25 bases between them. This CDR3 region has 20 residues. Recipient PBMCs carried a CFSE label and met irradiated graft donor PBMCs for over five days before FACS sorting. Study-wide results and caveats: Biological reproducibility was not directly addressed in this study. Tolerant patients' donor-specific Tregs expanded beyond overall Tregs, suggesting antigen-driven growth. Tregs expanded with activated donor B cells seemed most donor-specific.

This clone has a handful of counts. Its antigen is not identified. Only in-frame clones appear in the TCRdb table, and some are missing; sequencing was by immunoSEQ multiplex PCR. The data contain about 15,000 clones, around 50% of them singletons. This sequence originates from a human patient who received a combined kidney and bone marrow transplant. This chain links TRBV23-1 with TRBJ1-2, with D perhaps matching TRBD1 (6 bases). TRBV23-1 is an open reading frame whose function is uncertain. This specimen was CD4+ T cells from blood cultured with allogeneic cells, taken before the transplant. This chain's CDR3 is CASSQSRRNGQSIYNYGYTF. Written as DNA, the CDR3 is TGCGCCAGCAGTCAATCTAGGAGAAATGGACAGTCGATTTACAACTATGGCTACACCTTC.